These 8 T cell receptor beta chains were all obtained from the same sample, sequenced in a study of blood T cells in healthy people across ages. A J-beta primer mix and a sample-barcoded 5' primer were used in a second PCR of about 7 to 12 cycles. TCRdb independently ran MiXCR on the 5' RACE reads; one entry per CDR3 protein. The sample has 800,000 to 1,300,000 distinct CDR3 sequences; under 30% are singletons. The sample was also reused in another study, on T cells of mothers and their children.

The material sequenced was blood. The receptors here all came from a girl aged 2-10 years in good health.

The gene calls are TRBV29-1 and TRBJ2-5; 7 bases match TRBD2. The end of the DNA is better explained by TRBJ2-1, so the J call may be wrong. CDR1 and CDR2 from the germline V gene are SQVTM and ANQGSEA. There are 13 residues in the CDR3. CDR3 sequence: CSVDGLADNEQFF. DNA of the CDR3: TGCAGCGTTGACGGGCTAGCGGACAATGAGCAGTTCTTC.

This clonotype was observed a few times. The CDR3 DNA reads TGCAGTGCTAGACAACAGGAGACTAACTATGGCTACACCTTC. Amino acid sequence: CSARQQETNYGYTF. The chain joins TRBV20-1 to TRBJ1-2; D possibly corresponds to TRBD1 (5 bases). The ends were cut back, 2 bases at V and 0 bases at J, with 10 bases in the middle. The CDR3 length is 14 residues. Germline V gives CDR1 DFQATT, CDR2 SNEGSKA (reference sequence).

V and J are TRBV12-3 or TRBV12-4 and TRBJ2-7; a weak D match, TRBD1 (5 bases). The CDR3 sequence is 13 residues long. The V end was cut by 8 bases, the J end by 3 bases, with 14 bases between. The CDR3 sequence is CASGAFGNYEQYF. The CDR3 nucleotides read TGTGCCAGCGGGGCCTTCGGCAACTACGAGCAGTACTTC.

This clonotype was detected a few times. V and J are TRBV4-3 and TRBJ1-4; 7 bases map to TRBD1. CDR3 length: 16 residues. V gave up 0 bases and J gave up 8 bases; unmatched junction bases: 9. Per the germline V gene, CDR1 is LGHNA and CDR2 is YSLEER. CDR3 loop: CASSQETGDVLEKLFF. As DNA, the CDR3 is TGCGCCAGCAGCCAAGAAACAGGGGATGTTTTGGAAAAACTGTTTTTT.

This clonotype has a count of ten or more. The CDR3 loop reads CASSQQVPGSFSEAFF. CDR3 sequence (DNA): TGCGCCAGCAGCCAACAGGTCCCCGGGTCATTTTCTGAAGCTTTCTTT. The rearrangement links TRBV4-3 to TRBJ1-1; D remains ambiguous. V lost 2 bases, J lost 6 bases, and 19 bases lay in between. There are 16 residues in the CDR3. Germline CDR1 LGHNA, CDR2 YSLEER.

The chain carries TRBV7-8 and TRBJ2-1; D assignment may be TRBD1 or TRBD2 (5 bases each). Germline V CDR1 and CDR2: SGHVS, FQNEAQ. V lost 1 base, J lost 6 bases, and 28 bases lay in between. CDR3 length: 20 residues. Here the CDR3 DNA reads TGTGCCAGCAGCTTAGTCGGGTCGGTGGGGGTTACCCTCGTGGGCAATGAGCAGTTCTTC. This gives the protein CASSLVGSVGVTLVGNEQFF.

J is TRBJ1-4 and V is TRBV2, with a possible D match to TRBD1 (5 bases). The CDR3 is 14 residues long. Germline assignment: CDR1 SNHLY and CDR2 FYNNEI. Between the trimmed V and J ends, which lost 8 bases and 8 bases, there was a span of 18 bases. This CDR3 is CASGGGEEREKLFF. DNA of the CDR3: TGTGCCAGCGGAGGAGGGGAGGAACGGGAAAAACTGTTTTTT.

This clonotype was seen more than once but under ten times. The chain is built from TRBV6-5 and TRBJ2-4, with a tentative D call TRBD1 (5 bases). The V gene lost 0 bases and the J gene lost 6 bases, with 15 bases spanning the gap. Germline CDR1 reads MNHEY; CDR2 reads SVGAGI. The CDR3 is made up of 16 amino acids. The CDR3 bases are TGTGCCAGCAGTTACTCAATCTCAGGGTTTGGAAACATTCAGTACTTC. Translating it yields CASSYSISGFGNIQYF.